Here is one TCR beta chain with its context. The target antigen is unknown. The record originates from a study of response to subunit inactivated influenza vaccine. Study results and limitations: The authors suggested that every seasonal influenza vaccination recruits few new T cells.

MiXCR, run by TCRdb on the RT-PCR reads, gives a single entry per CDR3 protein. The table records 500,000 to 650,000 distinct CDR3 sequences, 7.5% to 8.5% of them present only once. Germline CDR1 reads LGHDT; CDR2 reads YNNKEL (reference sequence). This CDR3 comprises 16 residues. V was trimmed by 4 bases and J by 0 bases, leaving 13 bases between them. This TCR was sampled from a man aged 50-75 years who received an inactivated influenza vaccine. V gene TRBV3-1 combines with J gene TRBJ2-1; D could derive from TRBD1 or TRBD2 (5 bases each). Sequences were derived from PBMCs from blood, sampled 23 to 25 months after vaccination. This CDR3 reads CASSRGRRTSYNEQFF. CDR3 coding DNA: TGTGCCAGCAGCCGGGGACGGCGGACCTCCTACAATGAGCAGTTCTTC.